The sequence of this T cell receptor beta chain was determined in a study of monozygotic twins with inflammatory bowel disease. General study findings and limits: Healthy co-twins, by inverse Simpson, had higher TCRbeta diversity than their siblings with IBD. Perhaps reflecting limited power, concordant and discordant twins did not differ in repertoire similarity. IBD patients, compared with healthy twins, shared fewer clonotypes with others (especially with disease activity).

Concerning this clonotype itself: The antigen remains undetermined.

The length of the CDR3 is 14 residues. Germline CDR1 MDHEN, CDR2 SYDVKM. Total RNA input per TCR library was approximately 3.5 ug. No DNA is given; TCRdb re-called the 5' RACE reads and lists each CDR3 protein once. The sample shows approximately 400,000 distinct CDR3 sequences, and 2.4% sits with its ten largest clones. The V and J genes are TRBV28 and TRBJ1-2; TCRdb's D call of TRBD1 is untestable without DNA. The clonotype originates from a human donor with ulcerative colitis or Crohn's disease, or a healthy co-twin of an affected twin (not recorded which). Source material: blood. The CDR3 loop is CASRSLRALGGYTF.